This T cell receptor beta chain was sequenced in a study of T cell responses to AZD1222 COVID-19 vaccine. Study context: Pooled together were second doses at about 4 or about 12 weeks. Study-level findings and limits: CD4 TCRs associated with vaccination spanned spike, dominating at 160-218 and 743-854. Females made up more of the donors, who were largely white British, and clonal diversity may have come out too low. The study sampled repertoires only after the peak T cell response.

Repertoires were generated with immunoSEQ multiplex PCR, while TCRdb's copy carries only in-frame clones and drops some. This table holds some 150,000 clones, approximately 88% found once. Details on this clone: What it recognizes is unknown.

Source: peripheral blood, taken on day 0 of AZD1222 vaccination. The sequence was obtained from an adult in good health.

CDR3 residues: CASSLEGGGPSQPQHF. In DNA form, the CDR3 reads TGCGCCAGCAGCTTGGAAGGAGGGGGTCCCAGCCAGCCCCAGCATTTT. This chain links TRBV5-1 with TRBJ1-5; tentatively, D is TRBD1 (6 bases). The CDR3 totals 16 residues. Trimming removed 0 bases from V and 7 bases from J, with 17 bases in between. From germline, CDR1 is SGHRS and CDR2 YFSETQ.